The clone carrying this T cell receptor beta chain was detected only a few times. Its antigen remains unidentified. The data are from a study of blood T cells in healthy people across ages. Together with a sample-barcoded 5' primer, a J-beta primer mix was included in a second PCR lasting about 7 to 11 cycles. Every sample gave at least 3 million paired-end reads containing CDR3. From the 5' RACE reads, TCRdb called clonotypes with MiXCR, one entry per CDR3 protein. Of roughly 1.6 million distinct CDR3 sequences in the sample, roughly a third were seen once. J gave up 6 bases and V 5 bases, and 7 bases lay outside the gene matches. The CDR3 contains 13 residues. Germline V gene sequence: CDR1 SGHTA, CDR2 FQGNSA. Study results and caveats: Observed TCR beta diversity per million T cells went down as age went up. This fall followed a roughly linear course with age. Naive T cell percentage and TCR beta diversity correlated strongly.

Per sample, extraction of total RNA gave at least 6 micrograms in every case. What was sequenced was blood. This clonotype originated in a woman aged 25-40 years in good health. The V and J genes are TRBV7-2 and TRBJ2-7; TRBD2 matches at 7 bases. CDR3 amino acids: CASSPSGIREQYF. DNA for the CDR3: TGTGCCAGCAGCCCAAGCGGGATTCGCGAGCAGTACTTC.